This TCR beta chain was captured by sequencing in a study of OX40 agonist ivuxolimab in advanced cancers. Study background: Treatment of patients was with ivuxolimab, an agonistic anti-OX40 (CD134) antibody.

Only in-frame clones appear in the TCRdb table, and some are missing; sequencing was by immunoSEQ multiplex PCR. The sample has 100,000 or so clones, around 85% seen once; the top ten hold about 0.8%. The sequenced sample was CD4+ or CD8+ T cells sorted from blood, obtained in a trial of the OX40 agonist ivuxolimab. This clonotype originated in an adult with an advanced solid tumor such as melanoma, head and neck, liver or kidney cancer.

Written as DNA, the CDR3 is TGTGCCAGCTCACCACCGGATGGCAATCCCGGGGGCCAGTACTTC. This translates into CASSPPDGNPGGQYF. V usage is TRBV18 and J usage is TRBJ2-5; D might be TRBD2 (6 bases). CDR3 length: 15 amino acids. Per germline, CDR1 KGHSH and CDR2 LQKENI. Trimming pared 0 bases from V and 10 bases from J, leaving 18 bases between.